A single sample is the source of the 30 T cell receptor beta chains below, sequenced in a study of identical twins. MiXCR, applied by TCRdb to the 5' RACE reads, yields one record per CDR3 protein. This table has roughly 700,000 distinct CDR3 sequences, under 9% appearing once. The sample was also linked to a second study, of yellow fever vaccine responses in identical twins.

Material for sequencing was PBMCs. The origin of the receptors is a woman under 30 in good health.

The table lists this clonotype with many counts. This chain uses TRBV7-8 with TRBJ1-4; D is undetermined. With 5 bases removed from V and 0 bases from J, the gap between germline ends came to 16 bases. This CDR3 spans 17 amino acids. Germline loops: CDR1 SGHVS, CDR2 FQNEAQ. CDR3 residues: CASSPKSAFATNEKLFF. CDR3 DNA sequence: TGTGCCAGCAGCCCGAAAAGCGCCTTTGCAACTAATGAAAAACTGTTTTTT.

The sample holds a few counts of this clonotype. The chain has TRBV11-2 and TRBJ2-5; 10 bases are a match to TRBD2. CDR3 length equals 15 residues. Germline V lookup: CDR1 SGHAT, CDR2 FQNNGV. After removal of 1 base from V and 5 bases from J, the junction contained 4 bases not matched to a gene. The CDR3 sequence: CASSLGQREGETQYF. The CDR3 DNA follows: TGTGCCAGCAGCTTAGGCCAGCGGGAGGGGGAGACCCAGTACTTC. The full variable domain, rest sourced from reference TRBV11-2 and TRBJ2-5, is EAGVAQSPRYKIIEKRQSVAFWCNPISGHATLYWYQQILGQGPKLLIQFQNNGVVDDSQLPKDRFSAERLKGVDSTLKIQPAKLEDSAVYLCASSLGQREGETQYFGPGTRLLVL.

Only a few counts were recorded for this clonotype. This chain connects TRBV12-3 or TRBV12-4 to TRBJ2-7; 11 nucleotides line up with TRBD1. CDR3 length equals 17 residues. Losses at the gene ends were 5 bases for V and 1 base for J; bases not matched to a gene: 10. This CDR3 is CASSGQGAVRVSYEQYF. As DNA, the CDR3 is TGTGCCAGCAGTGGACAGGGGGCAGTTCGGGTTTCCTACGAGCAGTACTTC.

The J gene is TRBJ2-5, the V gene TRBV27, with 11 bases lining up with TRBD2. Germline values: CDR1 MNHEY, CDR2 SMNVEV (reference sequence). This CDR3 has 17 amino acids. V shed 5 bases and J 5 bases; nucleotides not matched to a gene: 13. CDR3 region: CASSNSGGARVEETQYF. Here the CDR3 DNA reads TGTGCCAGCAGTAATAGCGGGGGGGCCAGGGTTGAGGAGACCCAGTACTTC.

This chain uses TRBV5-1 with TRBJ2-7, with TRBD1 matching over 9 bases. The J segment lost 1 base and the V segment lost 6 bases, leaving 8 bases of the junction unmatched. The CDR3 runs 15 residues. CDR1 and CDR2 (germline): SGHRS, YFSETQ. The CDR3 DNA sequence: TGCGCCAGCACCTCCGGGGGGACAGGGTCCTACGAGCAGTACTTC. Translating gives CASTSGGTGSYEQYF.

This clonotype showed up many times. The rearrangement joins TRBV28 to TRBJ2-5; TRBD2 matches at 8 bases. The germline V gene encodes CDR1 MDHEN and CDR2 SYDVKM. This CDR3 spans 14 amino acids. With 10 bases clipped from V and 5 bases from J, the junction kept 12 bases outside the gene matches. CDR3 DNA: TGTGCCACCACGAGCGGGAGCCTCGGGGAGACCCAGTACTTC. It codes for CATTSGSLGETQYF.

This chain links TRBV2 with TRBJ2-7; D is undetermined. The germline V and J ends were trimmed by 1 base and 5 bases, with 6 bases remaining between them. In germline, CDR1 is SNHLY, CDR2 FYNNEI. There are 12 residues in the CDR3. The CDR3 spells CASSEVGNEQYF. The CDR3 nucleotides read TGTGCCAGCAGTGAAGTGGGAAACGAGCAGTACTTC.

This clonotype appeared many times. V gene TRBV29-1 combines with J gene TRBJ1-1; D is uncertain. Between the trimmed V and J ends, which lost 4 bases and 2 bases, there was a span of 11 bases. Per the germline V gene, CDR1 is SQVTM and CDR2 is ANQGSEA. This CDR3 is built from 13 residues. The CDR3 DNA sequence: TGCAGCGTTGTAGGCAGATCAAACACTGAAGCTTTCTTT. This codes for CSVVGRSNTEAFF.

The chain employs TRBV5-5 and TRBJ2-7; 12 bases are a match to TRBD2. The CDR3 length is 15 residues. Germline V gene sequence: CDR1 SGHKS, CDR2 YYEKEE (reference sequence). J lost 2 bases, V lost 7 bases, and 7 bases had no gene match. The CDR3 region is CASGKLAGGPYEQYF. For the CDR3, the DNA is TGTGCCAGCGGAAAACTAGCGGGAGGTCCCTACGAGCAGTACTTC.

The V and J genes are TRBV25-1 and TRBJ2-5; D is perhaps TRBD1 (7 bases). The V gene lost 8 bases and the J gene lost 7 bases, with 20 bases spanning the gap. The CDR3 spans 14 residues. Per germline, CDR1 MGHDK and CDR2 SYGVNS. CDR3: CASQGGSLLGTQYF. In DNA form, the CDR3 reads TGTGCCAGCCAGGGGGGATCATTATTGGGGACCCAGTACTTC.

The V and J genes are TRBV5-1 and TRBJ2-1, with 8 bases fitting TRBD2. Germline CDR1 is SGHRS and CDR2 is YFSETQ. J gave up 1 base and V 0 bases, and 9 bases lay outside the gene matches. The CDR3 contains 18 residues. Here the CDR3 reads CASSLEFGGAVSYNEQFF. As DNA, the CDR3 is TGCGCCAGCAGCTTGGAATTCGGGGGGGCAGTTTCCTACAATGAGCAGTTCTTC.

At least ten counts were recorded for this clonotype. The V gene is TRBV28, the J gene TRBJ1-5, with 10 bases that match TRBD1. V lost 3 bases, J lost 1 base, and 9 bases stayed unmatched. Germline CDR1 is MDHEN and CDR2 is SYDVKM. This CDR3 has 18 amino acids. Here the CDR3 reads CASSFRTGGLGSNQPQHF. The CDR3 DNA reads as TGTGCCAGCAGTTTTAGGACAGGGGGTCTTGGCAGCAATCAGCCCCAGCATTTT.

This chain connects TRBV20-1 to TRBJ2-5; no definite D call. The ends were cut back, 7 bases at V and 5 bases at J, with 20 bases in the middle. Germline lookup yields CDR1 DFQATT and CDR2 SNEGSKA (reference sequence). The CDR3 loop spans 14 amino acids. This CDR3 is CSGMESPQEETQYF. CDR3 in DNA: TGCAGTGGGATGGAAAGCCCTCAGGAGGAGACCCAGTACTTC.

This clonotype was picked up a small number of times. The chain couples TRBV29-1 to TRBJ2-6; D not resolved. CDR1 SQVTM and CDR2 ANQGSEA come from the germline V gene. The CDR3 has 13 amino acids. With 4 bases removed from V and 4 bases from J, the gap between germline ends came to 8 bases. In DNA, the CDR3 is TGCAGCGTTGGGAAAACCGGGGCCAACGTCCTGACTTTC. This gives the protein CSVGKTGANVLTF. The variable domain in full, with the rest retrieved from reference TRBV29-1 and TRBJ2-6, is SAVISQKPSRDICQRGTSLTIQCQVDSQVTMMFWYRQQPGQSLTLIATANQGSEATYESGFVIDKFPISRPNLTFSTLTVSNMSPEDSSIYLCSVGKTGANVLTFGAGSRLTVL.

V usage is TRBV12-3 or TRBV12-4 and J usage is TRBJ2-1; perhaps D is TRBD1 or TRBD2 (6 bases each). This CDR3 spans 14 amino acids. The germline V and J ends were trimmed by 6 bases and 6 bases, with 15 bases remaining between them. The CDR3 here is CASSLNRGPNEQFF. CDR3 nucleotide sequence: TGTGCCAGCAGCCTGAACCGGGGGCCCAATGAGCAGTTCTTC.

The J gene is TRBJ1-1, the V gene TRBV7-2; tentatively, D is TRBD1 (6 bases). Germline V gives CDR1 SGHTA, CDR2 FQGNSA. V lost 4 bases and J 0 bases, leaving 15 bases between the germline ends. CDR3 length: 16 amino acids. Here the CDR3 reads CASSSRDTRLNTEAFF. The CDR3, as DNA: TGTGCCAGCAGCTCCCGGGACACAAGGCTGAACACTGAAGCTTTCTTT.

The chain employs TRBV3-1 and TRBJ2-2, with D possibly being TRBD2 (5 bases). Germline V gives CDR1 LGHDT, CDR2 YNNKEL (reference sequence). V lost 4 bases, J lost 0 bases, and 9 bases lay in between. The CDR3 loop spans 15 amino acids. The CDR3 here is CASSRGGTNTGELFF. In DNA, the CDR3 is TGTGCCAGCAGCCGAGGAGGAACGAACACCGGGGAGCTGTTTTTT.

The genes are TRBV27 and TRBJ2-7; unclear D gene. V lost 2 bases and J 2 bases, leaving 13 bases between the germline ends. Looked up from germline, CDR1 is MNHEY and CDR2 is SMNVEV (reference sequence). The CDR3 runs 15 residues. CDR3 loop: CASSLAPLGTYEQYF. The CDR3 region has the DNA TGTGCCAGCAGTTTAGCCCCTCTAGGGACCTACGAGCAGTACTTC.

This clonotype has only a few counts. The chain employs TRBV20-1 and TRBJ2-7, with 9 nucleotides matching TRBD1. The length of the CDR3 is 15 residues. With V trimmed by 7 bases and J by 0 bases, 10 bases remained unmatched. The germline V gene has CDR1 DFQATT and CDR2 SNEGSKA (reference sequence). The CDR3: CSVNLRDRASYEQYF. CDR3 in DNA: TGCAGTGTCAACCTCCGGGACAGGGCCTCCTACGAGCAGTACTTC.

This clonotype was seen more than once but under ten times. The J gene is TRBJ2-7, the V gene TRBV28; 8 positions match TRBD1. There are 15 residues in the CDR3. Trimming removed 5 bases from V and 4 bases from J; junction bases left unmatched: 10. The germline V gene has CDR1 MDHEN and CDR2 SYDVKM. CDR3 in DNA: TGTGCCAGCAGTAATCTCGTCAGGGGGCGTTACGAGCAGTACTTC. As protein: CASSNLVRGRYEQYF.

This clonotype came up many times. V and J are TRBV7-9 and TRBJ2-7, with 7 bases fitting TRBD1. Germline V gene sequence: CDR1 SEHNR, CDR2 FQNEAQ (reference sequence). The CDR3 runs 14 residues. J gave up 0 bases and V 3 bases, and 2 bases lay outside the gene matches. The CDR3 spells CASSFGTVSYEQYF. The CDR3 nucleotides read TGTGCCAGCAGCTTTGGGACAGTCTCCTACGAGCAGTACTTC.

This clonotype was seen more than once but under ten times. The chain combines TRBV12-3 or TRBV12-4 with TRBJ2-5; TRBD2 matches 10 bases. There are 14 residues in the CDR3. With 5 bases clipped from V and 4 bases from J, the junction kept 4 bases outside the gene matches. The CDR3 sequence is CASSQRGGGETQYF. The CDR3 nucleotides are TGTGCCAGCAGTCAGCGGGGGGGCGGAGAGACCCAGTACTTC.

The J gene is TRBJ2-7, the V gene TRBV7-9; possible D gene TRBD1, 6 bases. Germline CDR1 reads SEHNR; CDR2 reads FQNEAQ (reference sequence). The V and J ends lost 4 bases and 9 bases respectively, with 16 bases between them. The CDR3 totals 13 residues. The CDR3 loop is CASSSRQGIVQYF. CDR3 DNA: TGTGCCAGCAGCTCGAGGCAGGGGATTGTGCAGTACTTC.

This clonotype was seen a few times. The CDR3 protein is CASSQEPSLAENTGELFF. Here the CDR3 DNA reads TGCGCCAGCAGCCAAGAACCCTCCCTAGCGGAGAACACCGGGGAGCTGTTTTTT. The V call is TRBV4-3, the J call TRBJ2-2; 7 bases align to TRBD2. CDR1 is LGHNA, CDR2 YSLEER, per germline. The CDR3 has 18 residues. J gave up 1 base and V 0 bases, and 8 bases lay outside the gene matches.

This clonotype appeared a few times. The chain joins TRBV5-1 to TRBJ2-1, with TRBD2 matching over 10 bases. CDR3 length: 18 amino acids. Germline V lookup: CDR1 SGHRS, CDR2 YFSETQ. Trimming took 3 bases from V and 3 from J; bases not matched to a gene: 12. CDR3 sequence reads: CASSSERGGSRIYNEQFF. CDR3 coding DNA: TGCGCCAGCAGCTCGGAGCGGGGGGGCAGTAGGATCTACAATGAGCAGTTCTTC. The full variable domain, its missing parts supplied by reference TRBV5-1 and TRBJ2-1, is KAGVTQTPRYLIKTRGQQVTLSCSPISGHRSVSWYQQTPGQGLQFLFEYFSETQRNKGNFPGRFSGRQFSNSRSEMNVSTLELGDSALYLCASSSERGGSRIYNEQFFGPGTRLTVL.

This chain links TRBV6-5 with TRBJ1-6; D is unresolved. V lost 0 bases and J 1 base, leaving 13 bases between the germline ends. The CDR3 runs 18 residues. Germline V gene data show CDR1 as MNHEY and CDR2 as SVGAGI. CDR3 bases: TGTGCCAGCAGTTACTCGGGCAGGTCGACGTCCTATAATTCACCCCTCCACTTT. Translated, it gives CASSYSGRSTSYNSPLHF.

This clonotype was picked up many times. The chain uses TRBV5-1 and TRBJ2-1; D is possibly TRBD2 (5 bases). Germline V gives CDR1 SGHRS, CDR2 YFSETQ. V lost 1 base to trimming and J lost 0 bases, with 14 bases between them. This CDR3 region has 17 residues. CDR3 bases: TGCGCCAGCAGCTTGTGGTTACGGGGTCACTCCTACAATGAGCAGTTCTTC. Translation gives CASSLWLRGHSYNEQFF.

Many counts were recorded for this clonotype. The chain links TRBV6-5 to TRBJ1-2, with D hard to call. This CDR3 is built from 13 residues. V was trimmed by 0 bases and J by 7 bases, leaving 9 bases between them. Germline assignment: CDR1 MNHEY and CDR2 SVGAGI. The DNA of the CDR3 is TGTGCCAGCAGTTACTCGATCGAGGCTGGCTACACCTTC. Its translation: CASSYSIEAGYTF.

V gene TRBV6-6 combines with J gene TRBJ2-7, with D uncertain. CDR1 and CDR2 from the germline V gene are MNHNY and SVGAGI (reference sequence). The CDR3 is made up of 12 amino acids. V was cut by 5 bases and J by 6 bases, with 11 bases left in between. CDR3 residues: CASSPLPGEQYF. The CDR3 DNA reads as TGTGCCAGCAGTCCTCTACCAGGCGAGCAGTACTTC.

V gene TRBV12-3 or TRBV12-4 combines with J gene TRBJ1-2, with D possibly being TRBD1 (6 bases). CDR3 length: 15 amino acids. The V gene lost 6 bases and the J gene lost 0 bases, with 14 bases spanning the gap. Here the CDR3 reads CASSRTVLANYGYTF. DNA of the CDR3: TGTGCCAGCAGCAGGACAGTTTTAGCTAACTATGGCTACACCTTC.